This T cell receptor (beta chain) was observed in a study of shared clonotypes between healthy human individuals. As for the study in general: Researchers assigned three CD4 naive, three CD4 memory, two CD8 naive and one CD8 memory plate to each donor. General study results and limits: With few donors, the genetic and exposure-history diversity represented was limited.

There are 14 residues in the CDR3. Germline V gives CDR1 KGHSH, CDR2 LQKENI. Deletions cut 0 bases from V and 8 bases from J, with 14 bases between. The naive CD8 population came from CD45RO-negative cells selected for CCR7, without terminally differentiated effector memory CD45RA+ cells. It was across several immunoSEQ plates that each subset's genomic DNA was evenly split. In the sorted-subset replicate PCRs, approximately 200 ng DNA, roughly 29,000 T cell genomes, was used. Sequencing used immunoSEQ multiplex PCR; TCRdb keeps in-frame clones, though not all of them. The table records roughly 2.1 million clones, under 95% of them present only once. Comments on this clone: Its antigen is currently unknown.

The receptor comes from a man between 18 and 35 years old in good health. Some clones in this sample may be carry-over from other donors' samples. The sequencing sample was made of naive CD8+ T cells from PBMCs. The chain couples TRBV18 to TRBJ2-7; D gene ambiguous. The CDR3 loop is CASSPPGQDRQQYF. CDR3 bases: TGTGCCAGCTCACCACCCGGGCAGGACCGCCAGCAGTACTTC. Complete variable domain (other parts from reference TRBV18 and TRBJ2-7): NAGVMQNPRHLVRRRGQEARLRCSPMKGHSHVYWYRQLPEEGLKFMVYLQKENIIDESGMPKERFSAEFPKEGPSILRIQQVVRGDSAAYFCASSPPGQDRQQYFGPGTRLTVT.